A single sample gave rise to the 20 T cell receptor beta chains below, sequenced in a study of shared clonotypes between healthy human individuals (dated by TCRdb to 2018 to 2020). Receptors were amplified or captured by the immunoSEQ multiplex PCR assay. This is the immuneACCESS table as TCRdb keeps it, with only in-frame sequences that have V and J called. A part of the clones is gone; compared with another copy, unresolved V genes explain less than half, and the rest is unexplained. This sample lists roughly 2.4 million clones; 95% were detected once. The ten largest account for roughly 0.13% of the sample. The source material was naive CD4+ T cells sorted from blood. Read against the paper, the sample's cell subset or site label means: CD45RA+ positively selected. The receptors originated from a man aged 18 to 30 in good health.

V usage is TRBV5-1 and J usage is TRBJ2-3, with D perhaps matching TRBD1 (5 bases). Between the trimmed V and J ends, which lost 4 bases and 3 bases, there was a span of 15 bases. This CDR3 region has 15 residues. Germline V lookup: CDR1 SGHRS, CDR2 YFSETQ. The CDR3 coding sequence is TGCGCCAGCAGCGGAAACAGGTCTAGGACAGATACGCAGTATTTT. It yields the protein CASSGNRSRTDTQYF. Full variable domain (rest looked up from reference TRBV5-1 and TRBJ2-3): KAGVTQTPRYLIKTRGQQVTLSCSPISGHRSVSWYQQTPGQGLQFLFEYFSETQRNKGNFPGRFSGRQFSNSRSEMNVSTLELGDSALYLCASSGNRSRTDTQYFGPGTRLTVL.

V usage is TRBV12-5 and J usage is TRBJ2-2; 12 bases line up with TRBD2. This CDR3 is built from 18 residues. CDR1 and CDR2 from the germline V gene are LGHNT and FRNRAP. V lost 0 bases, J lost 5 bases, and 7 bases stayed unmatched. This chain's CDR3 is CASGLVLAGGVGTGELFF. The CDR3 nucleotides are TGTGCTAGTGGTTTGGTACTAGCGGGAGGAGTAGGAACCGGGGAGCTGTTTTTT.

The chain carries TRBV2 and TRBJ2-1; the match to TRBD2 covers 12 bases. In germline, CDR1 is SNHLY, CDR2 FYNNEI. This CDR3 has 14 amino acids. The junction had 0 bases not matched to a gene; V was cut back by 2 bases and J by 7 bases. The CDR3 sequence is CASSELAGGNEQFF. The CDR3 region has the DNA TGTGCCAGCAGTGAACTAGCGGGAGGGAATGAGCAGTTCTTC.

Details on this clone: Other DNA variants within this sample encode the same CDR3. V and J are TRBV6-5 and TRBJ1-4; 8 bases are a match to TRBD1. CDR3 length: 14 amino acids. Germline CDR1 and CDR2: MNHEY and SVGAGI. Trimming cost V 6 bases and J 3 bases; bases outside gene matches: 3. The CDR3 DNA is TGTGCCAGCAGCCGACAGGGGCCTAATGAAAAACTGTTTTTT. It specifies CASSRQGPNEKLFF.

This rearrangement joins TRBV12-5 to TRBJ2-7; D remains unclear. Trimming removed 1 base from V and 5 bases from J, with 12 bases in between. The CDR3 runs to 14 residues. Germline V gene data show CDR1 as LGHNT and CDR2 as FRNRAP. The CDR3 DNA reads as TGTGCTAGTGGTTTGGGGGTGGCCCTCGACGAGCAGTACTTC. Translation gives CASGLGVALDEQYF.

Here the CDR3 DNA reads TGTGCCAGCAGAGTTACAGGGCTAGAGACCCAGTACTTC. It yields the protein CASRVTGLETQYF. This chain uses TRBV6-1 with TRBJ2-5; maybe TRBD1 (6 bases). Germline CDR1 is MNHNS and CDR2 is SASEGT. V dropped 6 bases and J dropped 4 bases, with 12 bases sitting between them. The CDR3 is 13 amino acids.

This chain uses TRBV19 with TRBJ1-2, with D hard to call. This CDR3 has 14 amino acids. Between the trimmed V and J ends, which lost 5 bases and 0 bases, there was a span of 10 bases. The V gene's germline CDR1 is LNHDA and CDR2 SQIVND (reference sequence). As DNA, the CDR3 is TGTGCCAGTAGTCCTAAAACACCTAACTATGGCTACACCTTC. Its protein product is CASSPKTPNYGYTF.

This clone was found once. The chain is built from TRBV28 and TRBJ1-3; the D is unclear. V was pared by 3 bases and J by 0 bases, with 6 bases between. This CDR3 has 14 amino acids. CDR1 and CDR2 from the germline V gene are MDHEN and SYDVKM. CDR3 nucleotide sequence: TGTGCCAGCAGTTTTTGGAGCTCTGGAAACACCATATATTTT. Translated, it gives CASSFWSSGNTIYF.

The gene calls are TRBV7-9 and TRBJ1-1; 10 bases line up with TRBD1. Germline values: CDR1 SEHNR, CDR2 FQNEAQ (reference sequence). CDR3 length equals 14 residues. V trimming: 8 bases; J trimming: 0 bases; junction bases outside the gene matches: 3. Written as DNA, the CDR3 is TGTGCCAGCGGGGGACAGGGGATGAACACTGAAGCTTTCTTT. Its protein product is CASGGQGMNTEAFF.

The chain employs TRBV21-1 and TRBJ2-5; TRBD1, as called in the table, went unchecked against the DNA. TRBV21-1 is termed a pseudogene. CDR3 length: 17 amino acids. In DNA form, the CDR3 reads TGTGCCAGCAGCAAAGAGCGGGACAGGGCCATTCAAGAGACCCAGTACTTC. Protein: CASSKERDRAIQETQYF.

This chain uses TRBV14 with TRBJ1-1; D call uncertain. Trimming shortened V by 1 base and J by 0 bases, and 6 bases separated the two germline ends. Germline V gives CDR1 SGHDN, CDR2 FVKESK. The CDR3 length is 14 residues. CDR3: CASSQATVNTEAFF. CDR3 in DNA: TGTGCCAGCAGCCAAGCAACGGTGAACACTGAAGCTTTCTTT.

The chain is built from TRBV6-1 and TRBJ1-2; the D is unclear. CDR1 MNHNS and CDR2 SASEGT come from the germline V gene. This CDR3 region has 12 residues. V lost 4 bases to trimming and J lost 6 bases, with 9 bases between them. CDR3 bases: TGTGCCAGCAGTGCGGGGTACGATGGCTACACCTTC. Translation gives CASSAGYDGYTF.

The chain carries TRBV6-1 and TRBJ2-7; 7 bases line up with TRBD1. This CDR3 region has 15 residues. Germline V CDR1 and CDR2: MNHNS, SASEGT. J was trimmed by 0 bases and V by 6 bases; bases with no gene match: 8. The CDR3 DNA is TGTGCCAGCAGGGGACAGAATTTAGGCTCCTACGAGCAGTACTTC. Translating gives CASRGQNLGSYEQYF.

CDR3 sequence reads: CASSLGQGGVLTDTQYF. The CDR3 nucleotides are TGTGCCAGCAGCTTGGGACAGGGGGGGGTTTTAACAGATACGCAGTATTTT. The chain carries TRBV11-1 and TRBJ2-3; TRBD1 matches 11 bases. J gave up 3 bases and V 3 bases, and 8 bases lay outside the gene matches. The CDR3 covers 17 residues. Germline CDR1 is SGHAT and CDR2 is FQDESV (reference sequence).

The CDR3 loop reads CAWSVPGAPYEQYF. The CDR3 bases are TGTGCCTGGAGTGTACCAGGGGCCCCCTACGAGCAGTACTTC. The V gene is TRBV30, the J gene TRBJ2-7, with D possibly matching TRBD1 (6 bases). The CDR3 contains 14 residues. Germline V gives CDR1 GTSNPN, CDR2 SVGIG (reference sequence). Trimming stripped 0 bases from V and 2 bases from J, with 11 bases between.

The CDR3 spells CASSESITPTDTQYF. In nucleotides, the CDR3 is TGCGCCAGCAGTGAGTCTATCACCCCCACAGATACGCAGTATTTT. The chain carries TRBV10-1 and TRBJ2-3; unclear D gene. Germline CDR1 reads WNHNN; CDR2 reads SYGVQD (reference sequence). This CDR3 is 15 amino acids long. Between the trimmed V and J ends, which lost 0 bases and 2 bases, there was a span of 9 bases.

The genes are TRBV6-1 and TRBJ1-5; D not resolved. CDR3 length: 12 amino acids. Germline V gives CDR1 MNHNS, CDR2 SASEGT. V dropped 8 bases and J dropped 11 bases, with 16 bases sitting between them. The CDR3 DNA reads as TGTGCCAGCCGCCAGGCAGGCAAGTCCCAGCATTTT. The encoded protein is CASRQAGKSQHF.

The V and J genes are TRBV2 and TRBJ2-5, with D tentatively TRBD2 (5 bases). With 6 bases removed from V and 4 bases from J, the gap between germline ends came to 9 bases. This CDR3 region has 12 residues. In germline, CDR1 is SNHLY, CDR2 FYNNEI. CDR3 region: CASRRAVETQYF. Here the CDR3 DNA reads TGTGCCAGCAGGCGAGCGGTAGAGACCCAGTACTTC.

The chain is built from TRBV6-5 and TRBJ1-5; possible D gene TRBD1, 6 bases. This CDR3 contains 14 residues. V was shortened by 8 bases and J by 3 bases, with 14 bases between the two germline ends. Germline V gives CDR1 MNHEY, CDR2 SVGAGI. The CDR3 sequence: CASGLPGANQPQHF. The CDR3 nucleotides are TGTGCCAGCGGATTACCGGGGGCCAATCAGCCCCAGCATTTT.

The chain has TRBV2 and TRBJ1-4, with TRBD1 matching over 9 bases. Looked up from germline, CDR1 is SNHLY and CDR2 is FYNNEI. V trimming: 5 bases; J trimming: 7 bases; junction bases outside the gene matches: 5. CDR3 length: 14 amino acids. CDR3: CASSLQGAAEKLFF. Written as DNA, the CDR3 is TGTGCCAGCAGTCTACAGGGGGCCGCTGAAAAACTGTTTTTT.